The text below deals with one T cell receptor beta chain. The antigen is unknown. The sample is drawn from a study of cytomegalovirus exposure and HLA in healthy donors. The PCR ran on 60 Vbeta and 13 Jbeta primers. Repertoires were generated with immunoSEQ multiplex PCR, while TCRdb's copy carries only in-frame clones and drops some. The sample has more than 150,000 clones, 75% to 90% seen once; the top ten hold about 9.3%. Study-level results: Versus the approximately 670-donor mean, an Asian-associated ancestry cluster reportedly showed fewer N-insertions in a later analysis. As was reported, the HLA-A and HLA-B alleles of most subjects were accurately predicted from TCR beta sequences.

The CDR3 is 14 residues long. The V and J ends lost 7 bases and 4 bases respectively, with 17 bases between them. The germline gives CDR1 SNHLY, CDR2 FYNNEI. Every donor was a healthy person donating bone marrow. This receptor was taken from a young man in good health and CMV-seropositive. The source material was PBMCs. The V and J genes are TRBV2 and TRBJ2-7; a weak D match, TRBD1 (6 bases). The CDR3 DNA reads as TGTGCCAGCACCGATGGGGACATGCTTTACGAGCAGTACTTC. It yields the protein CASTDGDMLYEQYF.